The rows below give T cell receptor beta chains drawn from one sample of a study of T cells in Graves' hyperthyroidism and ophthalmopathy. TCRdb reprocessed the multiplex PCR reads via MiXCR and lists one record per CDR3 protein. The sample has 300,000 to 500,000 distinct CDR3 sequences; under 15% are singletons. The sequenced material came from blood. These receptors were taken from a woman under 40 with Graves' hyperthyroidism. Each CDR3 is given with its conserved first and last residue. The D gene is left open where the match is weak. For some rows the clone size is stated as once, few or many, or as a class when expanded; others skip it.

v_call	cdr3_length	j_call	clone_size	d_call	cdr3_aa	cdr3_nt
TRBV2	15	TRBJ1-2	-	-	CASSEAVGDGYGYTF	TGTGCCAGCAGTGAAGCGGTGGGGGACGGCTATGGCTACACCTTC
TRBV11-3	12	TRBJ1-1	many	-	CASSRGSTEAFF	TGTGCCAGCAGCCGGGGGTCCACTGAAGCTTTCTTT
TRBV10-3	17	TRBJ2-5	many	TRBD2	CAISESLAGGPEETQYF	TGTGCCATCAGTGAGTCATTAGCGGGAGGGCCAGAGGAGACCCAGTACTTC
TRBV2	13	TRBJ1-2	-	-	CARSRTENYGYTF	TGTGCCAGGAGTCGGACCGAAAACTATGGCTACACCTTC
TRBV10-1	15	TRBJ2-7	-	-	CASSEVLLGSGEQYF	TGCGCCAGCAGTGAAGTGCTGTTGGGGAGCGGCGAGCAGTACTTC
TRBV5-6	15	TRBJ2-1	many	TRBD2	CASSLGLAGDNEQFF	TGTGCCAGCAGCTTGGGACTAGCGGGAGACAATGAGCAGTTCTTC
TRBV27	13	TRBJ1-5	-	-	CASRTTYNQPQHF	TGTGCCAGCAGGACAACCTACAATCAGCCCCAGCATTTT
TRBV19	13	TRBJ2-7	few	TRBD1	CASGTGGPYEQYF	TGTGCCAGTGGGACAGGGGGGCCCTACGAGCAGTACTTC
TRBV2	13	TRBJ2-1	-	-	CASCSGTHNEQFF	TGTGCCAGCTGTTCCGGGACCCACAATGAGCAGTTCTTC
TRBV19	15	TRBJ1-5	-	-	CASSIEGKGNQPQHF	TGTGCCAGTAGTATCGAGGGTAAGGGCAATCAGCCCCAGCATTTT
TRBV5-1	15	TRBJ1-4	few	TRBD1	CASSLQFRDSEKLFF	TGCGCCAGCAGCTTGCAATTCCGGGACAGCGAAAAACTGTTTTTT
TRBV6-2/TRBV6-3	12	TRBJ2-7	many	TRBD2	CASSRTSGEQYF	TGTGCCAGCAGTAGGACTAGCGGCGAGCAGTACTTC
TRBV6-4	13	TRBJ1-6	-	-	CASKVGWDSPLHF	TGTGCCAGCAAAGTAGGGTGGGATTCACCCCTCCACTTT
TRBV28	17	TRBJ2-1	many	TRBD1	CASSLVSGGPIYNEQFF	TGTGCCAGCAGTTTAGTGTCAGGGGGTCCTATCTACAATGAGCAGTTCTTC
TRBV7-9	16	TRBJ1-5	-	TRBD1	CASSRDDRGNNQPQHF	TGTGCCAGCAGCCGGGACGACAGGGGAAACAATCAGCCCCAGCATTTT
TRBV27	14	TRBJ1-2	-	-	CASSLRGSSYGYTF	TGTGCCAGCAGTTTACGAGGCAGCAGCTATGGCTACACCTTC
TRBV20-1	14	TRBJ2-7	many	-	CSAVYTESNYEQYF	TGCAGTGCCGTGTATACAGAGAGTAATTACGAGCAGTACTTC
TRBV9	13	TRBJ1-2	many	-	CASFHPGGYGYTF	TGTGCCAGCTTCCACCCGGGCGGCTATGGCTACACCTTC
TRBV27	21	TRBJ2-1	-	TRBD2	CASSSYGGGTSGSVAYNEQLF	TGTGCCAGCAGTTCCTATGGGGGGGGGACTAGCGGGAGTGTCGCCTACAATGAGCAGCTCTTC
TRBV7-9	17	TRBJ2-5	once	TRBD2	CASSPQGLAGYEETQYF	TGTGCCAGCAGCCCTCAGGGACTAGCGGGATATGAAGAGACCCAGTACTTC
TRBV28	18	TRBJ2-4	many	TRBD1	CASRGDRGPHLAKNIQYF	TGTGCCAGCAGGGGAGACAGGGGGCCGCACCTAGCCAAAAACATTCAGTACTTC
TRBV6-5	18	TRBJ1-4	-	-	CASSYRSGLSERNEKLFF	TGTGCCAGCAGTTACCGATCGGGACTTTCAGAACGGAATGAAAAACTGTTTTTT
TRBV25-1	14	TRBJ2-7	few	TRBD1	CASKQRQGAYEQYF	TGTGCCAGTAAACAAAGACAGGGGGCCTACGAGCAGTACTTC
TRBV30	14	TRBJ2-5	many	TRBD1	CAWSKGQGGETQYF	TGTGCCTGGTCCAAGGGACAGGGTGGAGAGACCCAGTACTTC
TRBV28	15	TRBJ2-7	many	TRBD1	CASSTGTGLIYEQYF	TGTGCCAGCAGTACTGGGACAGGGCTGATCTACGAGCAGTACTTC
TRBV29-1	16	TRBJ2-1	many	TRBD2	CSVEVGTSKSYNEQFF	TGCAGCGTTGAAGTTGGGACTAGCAAGTCCTACAATGAGCAGTTCTTC
TRBV5-1	14	TRBJ2-7	many	-	CASRFTGSSYEQYF	TGCGCCAGCAGGTTCACAGGTAGCTCCTACGAGCAGTACTTC
TRBV9	15	TRBJ2-2	-	-	CASSVGGRNTGELFF	TGTGCCAGCAGCGTAGGTGGGAGGAACACCGGGGAGCTGTTTTTT
TRBV27	14	TRBJ2-2	few	-	CASSLSLGTGELFF	TGTGCCAGCAGTTTATCGCTCGGAACCGGGGAGCTGTTTTTT
TRBV12-3/TRBV12-4	15	TRBJ2-3	many	TRBD2	CASSLTSGRADTQYF	TGTGCCAGCAGCCTGACTAGCGGGAGGGCAGATACGCAGTATTTT
TRBV28	13	TRBJ1-4	many	-	CASSLSNNEKLFF	TGTGCCAGCAGTTTATCAAATAATGAAAAACTGTTTTTT
TRBV12-3/TRBV12-4	15	TRBJ2-2	few	-	CASIIGGRKTGELFF	TGTGCCAGCATTATCGGAGGACGGAAAACCGGGGAGCTGTTTTTT
TRBV10-3	17	TRBJ2-3	-	TRBD2	CAISESPSGSSTDTQYF	TGTGCCATCAGTGAGTCTCCTAGCGGGTCTAGCACAGATACGCAGTATTTT
TRBV6-1	13	TRBJ1-6	few	TRBD1	CASRTGGNSPLHF	TGTGCCAGCAGGACAGGGGGGAATTCACCCCTCCACTTT
TRBV4-1	16	TRBJ2-4	once	TRBD1	CASSPYFEGQGHTQYF	TGCGCCAGCAGCCCTTACTTCGAGGGACAGGGCCACACTCAGTACTTC
TRBV14	15	TRBJ2-7	-	-	CASKGGTEVGYEQYF	TGTGCCAGCAAAGGAGGGACGGAGGTCGGGTACGAGCAGTACTTC
TRBV20-1	14	TRBJ2-7	many	-	CSARDHSSSYEQYF	TGCAGTGCTAGAGATCACAGTAGCTCCTACGAGCAGTACTTC
TRBV28	16	TRBJ1-1	many	-	CASSRVGNPMNTEAFF	TGTGCCAGCAGTAGGGTCGGGAACCCCATGAACACTGAAGCTTTCTTT
TRBV3-1	15	TRBJ1-4	many	-	CASSQGQATNEKLFF	TGTGCCAGCAGCCAAGGGCAAGCAACAAATGAAAAACTGTTTTTT
TRBV9	14	TRBJ2-1	few	-	CASSVGQTYNEQFF	TGTGCCAGCAGCGTAGGTCAGACCTACAATGAGCAGTTCTTC
TRBV27	16	TRBJ2-1	many	TRBD2	CASSTLGLAGNNEQFF	TGTGCCAGCAGTACACTCGGACTAGCGGGAAACAATGAGCAGTTCTTC
TRBV3-1	16	TRBJ2-3	-	TRBD1	CASSQDLDRVADTQYF	TGTGCCAGCAGCCAAGATCTGGACAGGGTAGCAGATACGCAGTATTTT
TRBV7-9	15	TRBJ2-1	many	TRBD2	CASSFPSGRADEQFF	TGTGCCAGCAGCTTCCCTAGCGGGAGGGCGGATGAGCAGTTCTTC
TRBV28	12	TRBJ1-2	many	-	CASGGVGYGYTF	TGTGCCAGCGGCGGAGTGGGGTATGGCTACACCTTC
TRBV28	11	TRBJ2-1	many	TRBD2	CASIDGLVRFF	TGTGCCAGCATCGACGGACTAGTCAGGTTCTTC
TRBV7-2	16	TRBJ2-7	many	-	CASSLDPGMASYEQYF	TGTGCCAGCAGCTTAGATCCGGGCATGGCCTCCTACGAGCAGTACTTC
TRBV19	12	TRBJ2-5	-	-	CASSIWGETQYF	TGTGCCAGTAGTATATGGGGAGAGACCCAGTACTTC
TRBV4-2	16	TRBJ2-1	-	TRBD2	CASSQDLAGGLNEQFF	TGTGCCAGCAGCCAGGATCTAGCGGGAGGACTCAATGAGCAGTTCTTC
TRBV2	15	TRBJ2-1	-	TRBD1	CASSAGTGTDNEQFF	TGTGCCAGCAGTGCCGGGACAGGGACCGACAATGAGCAGTTCTTC
TRBV6-2/TRBV6-3	15	TRBJ2-2	-	TRBD2	CASSYGTSGSGELFF	TGTGCCAGCAGTTACGGGACTAGCGGTTCCGGGGAGCTGTTTTTT
TRBV29-1	16	TRBJ2-3	few	TRBD2	CGVEGGRGWDTDTQYF	TGCGGCGTTGAAGGCGGGAGGGGATGGGACACAGATACGCAGTATTTT
TRBV7-8	17	TRBJ1-2	many	TRBD1	CASSSRTGTGGVYGYTF	TGTGCCAGCAGCTCAAGAACCGGGACAGGGGGCGTCTATGGCTACACCTTC
TRBV20-1	14	TRBJ2-7	many	-	CSARDLKGPYEQYF	TGCAGTGCTAGAGATCTTAAGGGCCCCTACGAGCAGTACTTC
TRBV6-1	16	TRBJ2-3	many	TRBD1	CASRYTGTGSTDTQYF	TGTGCCAGCAGATATACCGGGACAGGAAGCACAGATACGCAGTATTTT
TRBV29-1	15	TRBJ2-5	many	-	CSVEEGAGGQETQYF	TGCAGCGTTGAAGAGGGGGCAGGGGGGCAGGAGACCCAGTACTTC
TRBV30	14	TRBJ1-5	many	-	CAWSVSPNAQPQHF	TGTGCCTGGAGTGTTTCCCCGAATGCTCAGCCCCAGCATTTT
TRBV28	17	TRBJ2-2	many	TRBD1	CASSLLSRQGNTGELFF	TGTGCCAGCAGTTTACTCTCCCGACAGGGAAACACCGGGGAGCTGTTTTTT
TRBV20-1	16	TRBJ2-3	many	TRBD2	CSARDVGRARTDTQYF	TGCAGTGCTAGAGATGTCGGGAGGGCCCGGACAGATACGCAGTATTTT
TRBV28	15	TRBJ2-1	many	TRBD2	CASSPGTSRYNEQFF	TGTGCCAGCAGTCCGGGGACTAGCAGATACAATGAGCAGTTCTTC